Listed below are T cell receptor beta chains from one sample, sequenced in a study of T cell changes during pregnancy in multiple sclerosis. Using immunoSEQ multiplex PCR, the repertoire was profiled, and TCRdb retains in-frame clones only, with some absent. This table has about 33,000 clones, 91% appearing once. Sample: CD4+ T cells from peripheral blood mononuclear cells, taken in the third trimester of pregnancy. These receptors originate from a female donor in good health, enrolled as a control in a pregnancy study. Each CDR3 is given with its conserved first and last residue. D genes are given only for firm matches. Expanded clones get a size class; other rows say once, few or many, or leave the size out.

D gene,J gene,V gene,clone size,CDR3 DNA,CDR3 protein
.,TRBJ1-1,TRBV29-1,once,TGCAGCGTTGAAGGGGCCGCTTCGAACACTGAAGCTTTCTTT,CSVEGAASNTEAFF
TRBD2,TRBJ2-5,TRBV28,.,TGTGCCAGCACCTCTCAAAGGGAGGGCCATGAGACCCAGTACTTC,CASTSQREGHETQYF
TRBD1,TRBJ1-6,TRBV10-3,.,TGTGCCATCAAAGGGACAGTCTATAATTCACCCCTCCACTTT,CAIKGTVYNSPLHF
TRBD1,TRBJ1-6,TRBV30,.,TGTGCCTGGGGGACAGGGGGATCACCCCTCCACTTT,CAWGTGGSPLHF
TRBD1,TRBJ2-1,TRBV5-1,.,TGCGCCAGCAGCTTGGACTCGGGACAGGGTTCGGCTGAGCAGTTCTTC,CASSLDSGQGSAEQFF
.,TRBJ2-7,TRBV28,.,TGTGCCAGCAGTTTCACAGTTTACGAGCAGTACTTC,CASSFTVYEQYF
.,TRBJ1-6,TRBV5-4,.,TGTGCCAGCACCCGGGGGTTGCATAATTCACCCCTCCACTTT,CASTRGLHNSPLHF
.,TRBJ2-7,TRBV6-5,.,TGTGCCAGCAGGAACCCGGGCAGGGCAACCTACGAGCAGTACTTC,CASRNPGRATYEQYF
TRBD2,TRBJ2-3,TRBV29-1,once,TGCAGCGTTAAGGCGGGCGGGAGCTGGGATACGCAGTATTTT,CSVKAGGSWDTQYF
.,TRBJ2-7,TRBV30,few,TGTGCCTGGAGTCTCCCGGGACTCAACTCCTACGAGCAGTACTTC,CAWSLPGLNSYEQYF
.,TRBJ2-3,TRBV4-1,.,TGCGCCAGCAGCCTGGGGAGGTTAGCAGACGGTGCAGATACGCAGTATTTT,CASSLGRLADGADTQYF
.,TRBJ1-5,TRBV10-3,.,TGTGCCATCAGTGCCTCATCAGGGGTAAATCAGCCCCAGCATTTT,CAISASSGVNQPQHF
.,TRBJ2-2,TRBV12-5,.,TGTGCTAGTGGCCTAACGGGGGAAGTGGGCACCAGGGAGCTGTTTTTT,CASGLTGEVGTRELFF
.,TRBJ1-1,TRBV6-6,.,TGTGCCAGCAGTTACCCCTCTGGGGGCATGAACACTGAAGCTTTCTTT,CASSYPSGGMNTEAFF
TRBD2,TRBJ2-3,TRBV5-5,.,TGTGCCAGCAGCAAACTAGCGGGGGGGCATGATACGCAGTATTTT,CASSKLAGGHDTQYF
TRBD2,TRBJ2-5,TRBV18,.,TGTGCCAGCTCACCACTTAGCGGGAGAGGGGAGACCCAGTACTTC,CASSPLSGRGETQYF